Here is one TCR beta chain with its context. No antigen is known for it. V lost 8 bases, J lost 2 bases, and 22 bases lay in between. The CDR3 sequence is 17 residues long. CDR1 and CDR2 from the germline V gene are SGHAT and FQNNGV. The repertoire was sequenced with immunoSEQ multiplex PCR; TCRdb's copy has only in-frame clones and lacks some. The sample has about 19,000 clones, 85% to 95% seen once. The sample originates from a study of T cells in localized non-small cell lung cancer. General study results and limits: Tumor samples were not multi-region, leaving intratumor heterogeneity unexcluded.

The receptor's source is a male donor at least 60 years old with stage I squamous cell lung carcinoma. V usage is TRBV11-2 and J usage is TRBJ2-4; D tentatively reads TRBD1 or TRBD2 (6 bases each). This sample comprised peripheral blood, obtained before any cancer treatment. CDR3 loop: CASGQAPGGATKNIQYF. The CDR3 bases are TGTGCCAGCGGCCAAGCCCCCGGGGGCGCGACCAAAAACATTCAGTACTTC.